These 24 T cell receptor beta chains were sequenced from one sample in a study of blood T cell repertoires in COVID-19. The assay was immunoSEQ multiplex PCR, and TCRdb's table has in-frame clones only and misses some. The sample consists of 60,000 to 85,000 clones, roughly 87% of them appearing once. Sequenced input: peripheral blood. The receptors were sampled from a woman of 80 years or more with active or convalescent COVID-19.

The gene calls are TRBV9 and TRBJ2-1; 11 bases are a match to TRBD2. Trimming cost V 3 bases and J 3 bases; bases outside gene matches: 2. CDR3 length equals 15 residues. From germline, CDR1 is SGDLS and CDR2 YYNGEE. CDR3 DNA: TGTGCCAGCAGCGCTAGCGGGGGGATCTACAATGAGCAGTTCTTC. Its translation: CASSASGGIYNEQFF.

The chain joins TRBV28 to TRBJ1-2; 7 bases agree with TRBD1. CDR3 length: 14 amino acids. Per germline, CDR1 MDHEN and CDR2 SYDVKM. V was clipped by 6 bases and J by 7 bases; unmatched bases: 11. CDR3 sequence (DNA): TGTGCCAGCAGCGAAGCAGGGACAGTCGGTGGCTACACCTTC. Protein: CASSEAGTVGGYTF.

The gene calls are TRBV19 and TRBJ1-4; 7 bases line up with TRBD1. Trimming took 5 bases from V and 4 from J; bases not matched to a gene: 4. The CDR3 consists of 14 residues. The germline V gene encodes CDR1 LNHDA and CDR2 SQIVND (reference sequence). The CDR3 loop is CASSEGASNEKLFF. In DNA form, the CDR3 reads TGTGCCAGTAGTGAGGGGGCGAGTAATGAAAAACTGTTTTTT.

J is TRBJ2-3 and V is TRBV24-1; maybe TRBD2 (6 bases). This CDR3 has 13 amino acids. V was shortened by 9 bases and J by 1 base, with 10 bases between the two germline ends. Germline CDR1 KGHDR, CDR2 SFDVKD. The CDR3 here is CATPTGGTDTQYF. The CDR3 coding sequence is TGTGCCACCCCCACGGGGGGCACAGATACGCAGTATTTT.

V is TRBV10-3 and J is TRBJ2-7; a possible D gene is TRBD2 (5 bases). V was clipped by 10 bases and J by 1 base, with 17 bases between them. The CDR3 loop spans 14 amino acids. The V gene's germline CDR1 is ENHRY and CDR2 SYGVKD. The CDR3 bases are TGTGCCAATCGGAGACCCTCGGGGTCCTACGAGCAGTACTTC. Its protein is CANRRPSGSYEQYF.

The V and J genes are TRBV19 and TRBJ1-5, with D possibly being TRBD1 (5 bases). This CDR3 has 17 residues. Germline-derived CDR1 and CDR2 are LNHDA and SQIVND (reference sequence). V was shortened by 5 bases and J by 2 bases, with 19 bases between the two germline ends. This chain's CDR3 is CASSPLQAGPGNQPQHF. Written as DNA, the CDR3 is TGTGCCAGTAGTCCGTTACAGGCGGGGCCGGGCAATCAGCCCCAGCATTTT. Complete variable domain (other parts from reference TRBV19 and TRBJ1-5): DGGITQSPKYLFRKEGQNVTLSCEQNLNHDAMYWYRQDPGQGLRLIYYSQIVNDFQKGDIAEGYSVSREKKESFPLTVTSAQKNPTAFYLCASSPLQAGPGNQPQHFGDGTRLSIL.

This clone was recorded once. The rearrangement links TRBV24-1 to TRBJ2-1; 10 bases map to TRBD2. Germline V gene data show CDR1 as KGHDR and CDR2 as SFDVKD. Trimming removed 2 bases from V and 8 bases from J; junction bases left unmatched: 14. This CDR3 spans 18 amino acids. CDR3 loop: CATSDSAASGGPRDEQFF. CDR3 sequence (DNA): TGTGCCACCAGTGATTCCGCCGCTAGCGGGGGCCCTAGGGATGAGCAGTTCTTC.

The chain employs TRBV18 and TRBJ1-1; D remains ambiguous. The CDR3 length is 15 residues. Germline V lookup: CDR1 KGHSH, CDR2 LQKENI. The V end was cut by 3 bases, the J end by 0 bases, with 11 bases between. The CDR3 reads CASSPIVNMNTEAFF. Written as DNA, the CDR3 is TGTGCCAGCTCACCTATCGTCAACATGAACACTGAAGCTTTCTTT. Full variable domain (rest looked up from reference TRBV18 and TRBJ1-1): NAGVMQNPRHLVRRRGQEARLRCSPMKGHSHVYWYRQLPEEGLKFMVYLQKENIIDESGMPKERFSAEFPKEGPSILRIQQVVRGDSAAYFCASSPIVNMNTEAFFGQGTRLTVV.

The J gene is TRBJ1-6, the V gene TRBV7-2, with 7 bases that match TRBD1. CDR3 length: 15 amino acids. V shed 2 bases, J shed 7 bases, and the junction held 5 bases outside the gene matches. CDR1 SGHTA and CDR2 FQGNSA come from the germline V gene. CDR3 in amino acids: CASSLPGQENSPLHF. The CDR3 bases are TGTGCCAGCAGCTTACCAGGACAGGAGAATTCACCCCTCCACTTT.

For the CDR3, the DNA is TGTGCCAGCAGCTCCCCTCCGGGAACCGGGTACACCTTC. It encodes CASSSPPGTGYTF. This rearrangement joins TRBV7-2 to TRBJ1-2; D remains unclear. The V end lost 4 bases, the J end lost 11 bases, and 17 bases lay between the germline ends. The CDR3 spans 13 residues. The germline V gene encodes CDR1 SGHTA and CDR2 FQGNSA.

This chain connects TRBV27 to TRBJ2-3; D ambiguous. The CDR3 runs to 14 residues. Germline V gene sequence: CDR1 MNHEY, CDR2 SMNVEV (reference sequence). Between the trimmed V and J ends, which lost 4 bases and 4 bases, there was a span of 12 bases. In DNA form, the CDR3 reads TGTGCCAGCAGTTCGCCGGGTTTGTCAGATACGCAGTATTTT. Translated, it gives CASSSPGLSDTQYF.

The chain links TRBV2 to TRBJ2-1, with D maybe TRBD2 (6 bases). V shed 6 bases and J shed 7 bases, with 13 bases lying between them. From germline, CDR1 is SNHLY and CDR2 FYNNEI. CDR3 length: 13 residues. Here the CDR3 DNA reads TGTGCCAGCAGGGCCCACGGGGGAAATGAGCAGTTCTTC. Translation gives CASRAHGGNEQFF.

The gene calls are TRBV2 and TRBJ1-3; TRBD1 might be the D (6 bases). Trimming removed 6 bases at V and 7 bases at J, with 16 bases between. The CDR3 sequence is 14 residues long. CDR1 and CDR2 from the germline V gene are SNHLY and FYNNEI. The DNA of the CDR3 is TGTGCCAGCAGGAAGGACAGAGAAGATAACACCATATATTTT. As protein: CASRKDREDNTIYF.

The gene calls are TRBV10-1 and TRBJ1-4, with 7 bases that match TRBD1. The CDR3 runs to 14 residues. Germline CDR1 WNHNN, CDR2 SYGVQD (reference sequence). Losses at the gene ends were 4 bases for V and 7 bases for J; bases not matched to a gene: 6. CDR3 bases: TGCGCCAGCAGTGCCCCAGGGGGAGGTGAAAAACTGTTTTTT. Translation gives CASSAPGGGEKLFF.

The chain joins TRBV4-3 to TRBJ1-2; D not certain. V gave up 0 bases and J gave up 3 bases, with 5 bases separating them. CDR3 length: 13 residues. Germline lookup yields CDR1 LGHNA and CDR2 YSLEER. The CDR3 region is CASSQERDYGYTF. CDR3 coding DNA: TGCGCCAGCAGCCAAGAACGGGACTATGGCTACACCTTC.

This chain connects TRBV30 to TRBJ1-1; TRBD1 might be the D (5 bases). CDR1 GTSNPN and CDR2 SVGIG come from the germline V gene (reference sequence). The V end was cut by 4 bases, the J end by 4 bases, with 19 bases between. The CDR3 has 15 residues. The CDR3 nucleotides read TGTGCCTGGAACCCCGTTGGGGCAGGGATCACTGAAGCTTTCTTT. Translated, it gives CAWNPVGAGITEAFF.

The chain employs TRBV7-2 and TRBJ2-7, with D unresolved. The germline V and J ends were trimmed by 3 bases and 4 bases, with 4 bases remaining between them. Germline CDR1 and CDR2: SGHTA and FQGNSA. This CDR3 comprises 11 residues. CDR3 loop: CASSFLYEQYF. In nucleotides, the CDR3 is TGTGCCAGCAGCTTCCTATACGAGCAGTACTTC.

Points on this clone: A read error may explain this, as a much larger clone is one base away. The rearrangement uses TRBV6-2 or TRBV6-3 and TRBJ1-1; tentatively, D is TRBD1 (5 bases). V was cut by 4 bases and J by 2 bases, with 8 bases left in between. Germline CDR1 MNHEY, CDR2 SVGEGT. This CDR3 has 13 residues. The CDR3 is CASSFRENTEAFF. The CDR3 DNA sequence: TGTGCCAGCAGTTTCAGGGAAAACACTGAAGCTTTCTTT.

V gene TRBV7-3 combines with J gene TRBJ1-2, with D perhaps matching TRBD1 (5 bases). The CDR3 runs to 13 residues. CDR1 SGHTA and CDR2 FQGTGA come from the germline V gene. The ends were cut back, 3 bases at V and 5 bases at J, with 10 bases in the middle. The CDR3 DNA follows: TGTGCCAGCAGCTTTCAAGGGGCTTATGGCTACACCTTC. Amino acid sequence: CASSFQGAYGYTF.

The rearrangement uses TRBV9 and TRBJ2-3; 12 nucleotides match TRBD2. Germline V gene lookup returns CDR1 SGDLS and CDR2 YYNGEE. V lost 0 bases and J lost 6; bases outside the gene matches: 5. The CDR3 totals 16 residues. CDR3 region: CASSVGTSGGQDTQYF. In DNA form, the CDR3 reads TGTGCCAGCAGCGTAGGCACTAGCGGGGGGCAGGATACGCAGTATTTT.

The chain carries TRBV11-2 and TRBJ1-6; TRBD1 is a possible D gene (5 bases). Trimming left V 5 bases short and J 8 bases short, with 19 bases between. The CDR3 consists of 16 residues. CDR1 is SGHAT, CDR2 FQNNGV, per germline. The CDR3 spells CASSIKVAGMDSPLHF. CDR3 nucleotide sequence: TGTGCCAGCAGCATTAAAGTGGCAGGGATGGATTCACCCCTCCACTTT.

The count of this clone is one. This chain uses TRBV7-2 with TRBJ2-7; the match to TRBD1 covers 7 bases. Germline lookup yields CDR1 SGHTA and CDR2 FQGNSA. The J segment lost 4 bases and the V segment lost 1 base, leaving 10 bases of the junction unmatched. The CDR3 spans 16 residues. This CDR3 reads CASSLVSRDSSYEQYF. The CDR3 DNA follows: TGTGCCAGCAGCTTAGTGTCTAGGGACAGCTCTTACGAGCAGTACTTC.

V is TRBV19 and J is TRBJ2-7; no definite D call. The CDR3 has 13 amino acids. V lost 5 bases to trimming and J lost 0 bases, with 8 bases between them. Per the germline V gene, CDR1 is LNHDA and CDR2 is SQIVND (reference sequence). The DNA for the CDR3 is TGTGCCAGTAGTCGAGATAGCTCCTACGAGCAGTACTTC. Protein: CASSRDSSYEQYF.

The chain uses TRBV7-2 and TRBJ2-7; 8 bases fit TRBD1. This CDR3 has 18 amino acids. J lost 3 bases, V lost 5 bases, and 18 bases had no gene match. CDR1 SGHTA and CDR2 FQGNSA come from the germline V gene. CDR3 region: CASSQSGQVLGLGYEQYF. The CDR3 nucleotides read TGTGCCAGCAGCCAATCGGGACAGGTATTAGGACTCGGCTACGAGCAGTACTTC.